These 13 T cell receptor beta chains share one sample of origin, sequenced in a study of blood T cell repertoires in COVID-19. Generated by immunoSEQ multiplex PCR, the TCRdb table keeps only in-frame clones and is missing some. The sample consists of more than 95,000 clones, about 85% of them appearing once. The specimen sequenced was peripheral blood. These TCRs come from a man in his forties or fifties in a cohort sampled during active COVID-19.

This clone has only one observation. V gene TRBV5-1 combines with J gene TRBJ2-7, with 8 bases that match TRBD2. CDR1 and CDR2 (germline): SGHRS, YFSETQ. The junction had 10 bases not matched to a gene; V was cut back by 6 bases and J by 5 bases. There are 14 residues in the CDR3. The CDR3 region has the DNA TGCGCCAGCACCGAAATGCGGGGGGTTAACGAGCAGTACTTC. It yields the protein CASTEMRGVNEQYF.

The V call is TRBV3-1 (or the pseudogene TRBV3-2), the J call TRBJ1-2; a possible D gene is TRBD1 (6 bases). There are 14 residues in the CDR3. V shed 2 bases and J shed 0 bases, with 7 bases lying between them. Germline-derived CDR1 and CDR2 are LGHDT and YNNKEL (reference sequence). CDR3 nucleotides: TGTGCCAGCAGCCAAAAGGGGGCTAACTATGGCTACACCTTC. This codes for CASSQKGANYGYTF.

V usage is TRBV12-5 and J usage is TRBJ2-5, with a tentative D call TRBD2 (5 bases). This CDR3 contains 14 residues. Per germline, CDR1 LGHNT and CDR2 FRNRAP. The V gene lost 3 bases and the J gene lost 2 bases, with 10 bases spanning the gap. The CDR3, as DNA: TGTGCTAGTGGTTTAGGGCTAGCTCAAGAGACCCAGTACTTC. Translation gives CASGLGLAQETQYF.

This clone was found once. This rearrangement joins TRBV23-1 to TRBJ2-7, with 8 bases that match TRBD2. TRBV23-1 is sorted into the ORF group, with uncertain function. Trimming took 2 bases from V and 1 from J; bases not matched to a gene: 16. The CDR3 contains 19 residues. The CDR3 region has the DNA TGCGCCAGCAGTCAAAGGGCCCGACTAGCGAGTCGACCTTCCTACGAGCAGTACGTC. Protein: CASSQRARLASRPSYEQYV.

The chain is built from TRBV11-1 and TRBJ1-6; D is possibly TRBD1 (6 bases). The CDR3 spans 15 residues. Trimming removed 2 bases at V and 5 bases at J, with 10 bases between. Germline V lookup: CDR1 SGHAT, CDR2 FQDESV (reference sequence). CDR3 sequence reads: CASSLHSGDNSPLHF. The DNA of the CDR3 is TGTGCCAGCAGCTTACACTCAGGGGATAATTCACCCCTCCACTTT.

CDR3 bases: TGTGCCAGCAGCAAGGGGGTGGGGGGGCCGACCACTGAAGCTTTCTTT. As protein: CASSKGVGGPTTEAFF. This chain connects TRBV7-6 to TRBJ1-1; possible D gene TRBD1, 6 bases. The V gene's germline CDR1 is SGHVS and CDR2 FNYEAQ. Trimming pared 5 bases from V and 4 bases from J, leaving 20 bases between. This CDR3 contains 16 residues.

This clone was detected once. The V gene is TRBV6-5, the J gene TRBJ2-2, with D possibly TRBD2 on 5 matching bases. The CDR3 has 16 residues. The V end was cut by 2 bases, the J end by 0 bases, with 10 bases between. The germline V gene has CDR1 MNHEY and CDR2 SVGAGI. CDR3 region: CASSYLASANTGELFF. CDR3 DNA sequence: TGTGCCAGCAGTTACCTAGCTTCCGCGAACACCGGGGAGCTGTTTTTT.

The rearrangement uses TRBV29-1 and TRBJ2-3, with 10 bases fitting TRBD1. The CDR3 covers 15 residues. CDR1 and CDR2 from the germline V gene are SQVTM and ANQGSEA. J was trimmed by 8 bases and V by 2 bases; bases with no gene match: 10. CDR3 protein: CSVEFGTGEIGTQYF. The CDR3 DNA sequence: TGCAGCGTTGAATTTGGGACAGGGGAAATTGGTACGCAGTATTTT.

CDR3 bases: TGTGCCAGCAGCCGACAGGCGGCGGGTAGGGGCTACACCTTC. Its translation: CASSRQAAGRGYTF. The chain employs TRBV6-2 or TRBV6-3 and TRBJ1-2, with D perhaps TRBD1 (6 bases). Germline V gene data show CDR1 as MNHEY and CDR2 as SVGEGT. Trimming pared 6 bases from V and 8 bases from J, leaving 19 bases between. There are 14 residues in the CDR3.

CDR3 amino acids: CASSRGTEAFF. CDR3 DNA sequence: TGTGCCAGCTCCAGGGGTACTGAAGCTTTCTTT. The chain recombines TRBV2 with TRBJ1-1; D is perhaps TRBD1 (6 bases). The ends were cut back, 8 bases at V and 5 bases at J, with 9 bases in the middle. Looked up from germline, CDR1 is SNHLY and CDR2 is FYNNEI. The CDR3 has 11 amino acids. The full variable domain, with the rest looked up from reference TRBV2 and TRBJ1-1, is EPEVTQTPSHQVTQMGQEVILRCVPISNHLYFYWYRQILGQKVEFLVSFYNNEISEKSEIFDDQFSVERPDGSNFTLKIRSTKLEDSAMYFCASSRGTEAFFGQGTRLTVV.

V is TRBV16 and J is TRBJ2-5, with 7 bases matching TRBD2. From germline, CDR1 is KGHSY and CDR2 FQNENV. J gave up 2 bases and V 0 bases, and 9 bases lay outside the gene matches. This CDR3 is built from 17 residues. The CDR3 DNA follows: TGTGCCAGCAGCCAATCAACCCTCACTAGCGAACAAGAGACCCAGTACTTC. This encodes CASSQSTLTSEQETQYF.

The J gene is TRBJ1-2, the V gene TRBV5-6; 8 nucleotides line up with TRBD1. Germline V gives CDR1 SGHDT, CDR2 YYEEEE. Trimming cost V 6 bases and J 12 bases; bases outside gene matches: 19. CDR3 length: 15 amino acids. The CDR3: CASTQSGTGEYRDTF. The CDR3 coding sequence is TGTGCCAGCACTCAATCCGGGACAGGAGAATATCGGGACACCTTC.

This clone was picked up one time. The genes are TRBV19 and TRBJ1-5; maybe TRBD1 (6 bases). Germline V CDR1 and CDR2: LNHDA, SQIVND (reference sequence). CDR3 length equals 13 residues. The V end was cut by 7 bases, the J end by 5 bases, with 12 bases between. CDR3: CASNLQGDQPQHF. CDR3 coding DNA: TGTGCCAGTAACCTACAGGGAGATCAGCCCCAGCATTTT. Combining the CDR3 with reference TRBV19 and TRBJ1-5 gives the whole variable domain DGGITQSPKYLFRKEGQNVTLSCEQNLNHDAMYWYRQDPGQGLRLIYYSQIVNDFQKGDIAEGYSVSREKKESFPLTVTSAQKNPTAFYLCASNLQGDQPQHFGDGTRLSIL.